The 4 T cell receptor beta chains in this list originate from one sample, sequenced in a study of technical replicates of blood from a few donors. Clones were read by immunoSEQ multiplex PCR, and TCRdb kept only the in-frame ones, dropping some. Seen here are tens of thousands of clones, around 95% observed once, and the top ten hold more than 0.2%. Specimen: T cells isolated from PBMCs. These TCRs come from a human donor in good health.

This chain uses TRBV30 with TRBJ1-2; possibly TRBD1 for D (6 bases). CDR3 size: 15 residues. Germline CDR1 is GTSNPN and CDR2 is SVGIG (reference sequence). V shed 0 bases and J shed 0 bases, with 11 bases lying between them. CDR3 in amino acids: CAWSVWRTANYGYTF. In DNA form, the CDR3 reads TGTGCCTGGAGTGTCTGGCGGACAGCTAACTATGGCTACACCTTC. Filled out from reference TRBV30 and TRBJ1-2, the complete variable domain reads SQTIHQWPATLVQPVGSPLSLECTVEGTSNPNLYWYRQAAGRGLQLLFYSVGIGQISSEVPQNLSASRPQDRQFILSSKKLLLSDSGFYLCAWSVWRTANYGYTFGSGTRLTVV.

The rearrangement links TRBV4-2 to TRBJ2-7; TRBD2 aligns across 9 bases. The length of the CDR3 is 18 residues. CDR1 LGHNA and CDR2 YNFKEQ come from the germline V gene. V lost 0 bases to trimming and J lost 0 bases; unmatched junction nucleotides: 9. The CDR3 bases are TGTGCCAGCAGCCAAGATCAGGGCGGGACTAGCATCTCCTACGAGCAGTACTTC. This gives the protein CASSQDQGGTSISYEQYF.

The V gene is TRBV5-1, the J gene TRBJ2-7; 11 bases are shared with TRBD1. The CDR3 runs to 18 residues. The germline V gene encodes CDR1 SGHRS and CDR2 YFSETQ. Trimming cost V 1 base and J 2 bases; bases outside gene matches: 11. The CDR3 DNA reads TGCGCCAGCAGCTTGTCTTGGACAGGGGGCGTGGGGGCCTACGAGCAGTACTTC. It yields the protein CASSLSWTGGVGAYEQYF.

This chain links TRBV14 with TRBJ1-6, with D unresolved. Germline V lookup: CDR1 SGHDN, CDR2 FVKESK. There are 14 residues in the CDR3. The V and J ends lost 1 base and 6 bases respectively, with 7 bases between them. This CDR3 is CASSQGWANSPLHF. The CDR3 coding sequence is TGTGCCAGCAGCCAAGGTTGGGCTAATTCACCCCTCCACTTT.